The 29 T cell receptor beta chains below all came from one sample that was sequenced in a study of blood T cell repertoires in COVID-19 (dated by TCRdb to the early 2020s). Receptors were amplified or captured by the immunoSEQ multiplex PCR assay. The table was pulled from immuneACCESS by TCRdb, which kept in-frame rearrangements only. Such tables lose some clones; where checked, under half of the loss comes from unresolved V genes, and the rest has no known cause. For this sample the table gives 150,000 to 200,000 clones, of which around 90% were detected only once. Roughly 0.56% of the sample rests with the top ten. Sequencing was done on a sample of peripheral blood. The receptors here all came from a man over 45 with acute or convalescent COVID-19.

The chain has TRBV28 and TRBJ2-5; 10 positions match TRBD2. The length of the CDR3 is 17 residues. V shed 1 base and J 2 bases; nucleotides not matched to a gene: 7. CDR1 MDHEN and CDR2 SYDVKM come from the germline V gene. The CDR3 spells CASSLSPLAGGQETQYF. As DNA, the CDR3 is TGTGCCAGCAGTTTATCCCCTTTAGCGGGAGGACAAGAGACCCAGTACTTC.

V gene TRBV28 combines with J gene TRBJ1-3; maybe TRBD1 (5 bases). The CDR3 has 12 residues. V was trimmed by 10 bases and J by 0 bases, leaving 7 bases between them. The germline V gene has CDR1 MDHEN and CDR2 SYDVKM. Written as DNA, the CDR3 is TGTGCCACGACAGACTCTGGAAACACCATATATTTT. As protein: CATTDSGNTIYF.

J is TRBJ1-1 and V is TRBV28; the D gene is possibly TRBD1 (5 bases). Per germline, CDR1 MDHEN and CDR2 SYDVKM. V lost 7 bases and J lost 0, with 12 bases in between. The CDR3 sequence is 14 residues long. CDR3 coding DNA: TGTGCCAGCAAACGGACAAGGATGAACACTGAAGCTTTCTTT. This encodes CASKRTRMNTEAFF. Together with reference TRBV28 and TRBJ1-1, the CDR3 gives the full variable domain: DVKVTQSSRYLVKRTGEKVFLECVQDMDHENMFWYRQDPGLGLRLIYFSYDVKMKEKGDIPEGYSVSREKKERFSLILESASTNQTSMYLCASKRTRMNTEAFFGQGTRLTVV.

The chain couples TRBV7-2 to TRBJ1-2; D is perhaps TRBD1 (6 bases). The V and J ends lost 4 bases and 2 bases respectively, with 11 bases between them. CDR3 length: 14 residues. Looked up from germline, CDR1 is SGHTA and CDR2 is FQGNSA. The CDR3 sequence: CASSSQQGNYGYTF. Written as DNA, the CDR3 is TGTGCCAGCAGCTCGCAGCAGGGGAACTATGGCTACACCTTC.

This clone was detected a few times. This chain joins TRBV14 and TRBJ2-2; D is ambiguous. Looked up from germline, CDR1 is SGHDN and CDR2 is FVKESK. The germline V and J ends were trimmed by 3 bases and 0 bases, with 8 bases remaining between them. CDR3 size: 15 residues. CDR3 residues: CASSHGWPNTGELFF. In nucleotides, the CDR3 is TGTGCCAGCAGCCATGGTTGGCCGAACACCGGGGAGCTGTTTTTT. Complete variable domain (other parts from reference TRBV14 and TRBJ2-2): EAGVTQFPSHSVIEKGQTVTLRCDPISGHDNLYWYRRVMGKEIKFLLHFVKESKQDESGMPNNRFLAERTGGTYSTLKVQPAELEDSGVYFCASSHGWPNTGELFFGEGSRLTVL.

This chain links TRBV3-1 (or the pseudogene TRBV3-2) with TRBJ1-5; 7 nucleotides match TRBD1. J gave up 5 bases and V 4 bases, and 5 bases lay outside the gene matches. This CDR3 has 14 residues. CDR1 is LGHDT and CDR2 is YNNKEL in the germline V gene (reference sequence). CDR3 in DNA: TGTGCCAGCAGCCTGGACAGGTATGATCAGCCCCAGCATTTT. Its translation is CASSLDRYDQPQHF.

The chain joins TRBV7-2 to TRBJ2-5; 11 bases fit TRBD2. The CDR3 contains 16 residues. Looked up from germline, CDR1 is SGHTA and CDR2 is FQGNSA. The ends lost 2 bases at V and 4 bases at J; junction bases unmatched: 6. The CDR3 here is CASSLWGSGGAETQYF. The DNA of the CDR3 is TGTGCCAGCAGCTTATGGGGTAGCGGGGGGGCAGAGACCCAGTACTTC.

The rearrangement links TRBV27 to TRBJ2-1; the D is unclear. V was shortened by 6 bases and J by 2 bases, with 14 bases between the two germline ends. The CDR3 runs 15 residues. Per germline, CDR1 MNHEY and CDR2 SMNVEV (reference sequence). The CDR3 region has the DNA TGTGCCAGCAGGCATTATTCCGGAGCCTACAATGAGCAGTTCTTC. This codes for CASRHYSGAYNEQFF.

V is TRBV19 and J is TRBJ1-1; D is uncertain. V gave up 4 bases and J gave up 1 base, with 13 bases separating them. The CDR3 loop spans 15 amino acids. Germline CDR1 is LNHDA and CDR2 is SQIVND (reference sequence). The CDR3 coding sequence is TGTGCCAGTAGTAGATCCGCCGGTAGGAACACTGAAGCTTTCTTT. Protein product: CASSRSAGRNTEAFF.

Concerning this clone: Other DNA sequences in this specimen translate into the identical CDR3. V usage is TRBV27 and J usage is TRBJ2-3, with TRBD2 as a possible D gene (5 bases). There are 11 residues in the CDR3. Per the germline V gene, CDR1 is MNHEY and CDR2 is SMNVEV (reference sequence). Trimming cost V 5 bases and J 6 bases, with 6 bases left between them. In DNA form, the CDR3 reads TGTGCCAGCAGTAGAGGGGATACGCAGTATTTT. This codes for CASSRGDTQYF.

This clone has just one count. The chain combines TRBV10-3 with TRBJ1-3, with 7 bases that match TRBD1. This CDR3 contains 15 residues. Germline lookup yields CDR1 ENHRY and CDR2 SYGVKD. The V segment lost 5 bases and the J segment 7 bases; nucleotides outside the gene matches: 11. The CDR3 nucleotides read TGTGCCATCAGTCCCGGACAGGCCTCCTATAACACCATATATTTT. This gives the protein CAISPGQASYNTIYF.

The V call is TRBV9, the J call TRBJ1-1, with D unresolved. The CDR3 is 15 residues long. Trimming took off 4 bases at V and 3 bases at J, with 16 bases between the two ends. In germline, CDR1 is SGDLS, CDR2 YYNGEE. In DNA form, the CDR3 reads TGTGCCAGCAGCCTAGGTACGGGGTACGACACTGAAGCTTTCTTT. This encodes CASSLGTGYDTEAFF. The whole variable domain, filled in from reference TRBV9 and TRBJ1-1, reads DSGVTQTPKHLITATGQRVTLRCSPRSGDLSVYWYQQSLDQGLQFLIQYYNGEERAKGNILERFSAQQFPDLHSELNLSSLELGDSALYFCASSLGTGYDTEAFFGQGTRLTVV.

The CDR3 protein is CASSQRTGGIAYEQYF. The CDR3 bases are TGCGCCAGCAGCCAACGGACAGGGGGCATAGCCTACGAGCAGTACTTC. This chain links TRBV4-1 with TRBJ2-7; 11 bases map to TRBD1. The V gene's germline CDR1 is MGHRA and CDR2 YSYEKL. This CDR3 is 16 amino acids long. The V segment lost 2 bases and the J segment 2 bases; nucleotides outside the gene matches: 5.

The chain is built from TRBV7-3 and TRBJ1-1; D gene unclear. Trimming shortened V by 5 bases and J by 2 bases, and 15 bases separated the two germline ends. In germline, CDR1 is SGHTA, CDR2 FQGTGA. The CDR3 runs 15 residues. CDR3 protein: CASSLDRGGNTEAFF. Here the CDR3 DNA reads TGTGCCAGCAGCCTAGACCGTGGCGGTAACACTGAAGCTTTCTTT.

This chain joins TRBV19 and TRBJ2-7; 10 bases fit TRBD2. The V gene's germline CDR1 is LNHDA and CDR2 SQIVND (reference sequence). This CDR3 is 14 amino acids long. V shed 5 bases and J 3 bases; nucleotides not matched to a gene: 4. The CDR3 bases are TGTGCCAGTAGTTGGGCTAGCGGGAGCTACGAGCAGTACTTC. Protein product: CASSWASGSYEQYF.

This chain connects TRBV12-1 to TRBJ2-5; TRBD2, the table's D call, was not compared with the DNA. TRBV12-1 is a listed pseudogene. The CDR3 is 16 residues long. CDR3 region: CASSPGAPAVGETQYF. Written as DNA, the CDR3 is TGTGCCAGCAGCCCCGGTGCACCAGCGGTCGGGGAGACCCAGTACTTC.

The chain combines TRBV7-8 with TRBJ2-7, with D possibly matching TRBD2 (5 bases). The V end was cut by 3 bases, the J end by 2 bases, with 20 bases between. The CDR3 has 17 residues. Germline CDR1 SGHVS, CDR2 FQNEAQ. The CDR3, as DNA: TGTGCCAGCAGCTTGACGGAACAATACTACGGGGCCTACGAGCAGTACTTC. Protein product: CASSLTEQYYGAYEQYF.

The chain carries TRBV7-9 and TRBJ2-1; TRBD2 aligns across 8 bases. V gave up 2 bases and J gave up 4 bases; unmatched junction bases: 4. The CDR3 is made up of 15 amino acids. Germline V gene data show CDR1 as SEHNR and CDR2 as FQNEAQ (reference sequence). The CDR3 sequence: CASSLKAGDYNEQFF. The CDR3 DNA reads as TGTGCCAGCAGCTTAAAAGCGGGGGATTACAATGAGCAGTTCTTC. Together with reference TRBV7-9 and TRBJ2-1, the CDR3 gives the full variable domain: DTGVSQNPRHKITKRGQNVTFRCDPISEHNRLYWYRQTLGQGPEFLTYFQNEAQLEKSRLLSDRFSAERPKGSFSTLEIQRTEQGDSAMYLCASSLKAGDYNEQFFGPGTRLTVL.

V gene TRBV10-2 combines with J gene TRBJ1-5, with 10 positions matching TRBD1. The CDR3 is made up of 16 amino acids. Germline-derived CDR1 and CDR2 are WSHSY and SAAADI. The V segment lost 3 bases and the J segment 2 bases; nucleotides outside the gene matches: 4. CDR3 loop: CASSDRDRGRNQPQHF. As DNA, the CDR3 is TGCGCCAGCAGTGACCGGGACAGGGGACGCAATCAGCCCCAGCATTTT.

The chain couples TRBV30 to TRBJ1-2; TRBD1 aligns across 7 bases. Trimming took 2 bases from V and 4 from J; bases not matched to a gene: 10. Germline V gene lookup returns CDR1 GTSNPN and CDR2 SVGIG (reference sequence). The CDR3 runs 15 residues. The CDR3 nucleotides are TGTGCCTGGAGTTCGGGGTTAGCAGGGGGCTATGGCTACACCTTC. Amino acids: CAWSSGLAGGYGYTF.

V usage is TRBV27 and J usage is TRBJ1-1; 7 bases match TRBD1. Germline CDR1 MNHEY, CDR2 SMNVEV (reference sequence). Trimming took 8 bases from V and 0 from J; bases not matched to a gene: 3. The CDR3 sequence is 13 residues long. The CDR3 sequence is CASGGQMNTEAFF. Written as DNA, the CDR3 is TGTGCCAGCGGGGGACAGATGAACACTGAAGCTTTCTTT.

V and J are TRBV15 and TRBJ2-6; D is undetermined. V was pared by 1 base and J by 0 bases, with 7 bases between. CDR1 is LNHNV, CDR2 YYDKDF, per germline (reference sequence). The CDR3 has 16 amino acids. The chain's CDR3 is CATSRALLSGANVLTF. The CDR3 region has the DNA TGTGCCACCAGCAGAGCCCTCCTCTCTGGGGCCAACGTCCTGACTTTC.

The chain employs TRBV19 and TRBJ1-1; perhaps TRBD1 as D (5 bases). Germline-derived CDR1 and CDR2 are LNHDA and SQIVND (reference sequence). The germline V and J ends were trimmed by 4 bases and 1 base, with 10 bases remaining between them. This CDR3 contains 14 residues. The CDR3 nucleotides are TGTGCCAGTAGTAAAGGGACTCAGAACACTGAAGCTTTCTTT. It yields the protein CASSKGTQNTEAFF. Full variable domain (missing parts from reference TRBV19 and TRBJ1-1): DGGITQSPKYLFRKEGQNVTLSCEQNLNHDAMYWYRQDPGQGLRLIYYSQIVNDFQKGDIAEGYSVSREKKESFPLTVTSAQKNPTAFYLCASSKGTQNTEAFFGQGTRLTVV.

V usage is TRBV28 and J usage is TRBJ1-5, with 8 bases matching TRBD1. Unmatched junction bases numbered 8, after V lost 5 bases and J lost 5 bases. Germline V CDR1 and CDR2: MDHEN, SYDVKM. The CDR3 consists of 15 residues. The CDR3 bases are TGTGCCAGCAGTCCATCGACAGGGGCGCATCAGCCCCAGCATTTT. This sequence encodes CASSPSTGAHQPQHF.

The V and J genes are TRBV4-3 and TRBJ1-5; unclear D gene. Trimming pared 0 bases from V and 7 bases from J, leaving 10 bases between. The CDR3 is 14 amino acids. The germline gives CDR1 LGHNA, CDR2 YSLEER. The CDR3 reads CASSQDSARQPQHF. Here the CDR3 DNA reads TGCGCCAGCAGCCAAGATTCCGCGAGGCAGCCCCAGCATTTT.

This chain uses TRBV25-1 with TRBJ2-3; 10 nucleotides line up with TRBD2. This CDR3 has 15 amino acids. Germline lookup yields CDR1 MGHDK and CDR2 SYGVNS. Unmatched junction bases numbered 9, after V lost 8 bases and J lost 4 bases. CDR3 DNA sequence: TGTGCCAGCCTTAAGCGGGAGGGCCGGGCAGATACGCAGTATTTT. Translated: CASLKREGRADTQYF.

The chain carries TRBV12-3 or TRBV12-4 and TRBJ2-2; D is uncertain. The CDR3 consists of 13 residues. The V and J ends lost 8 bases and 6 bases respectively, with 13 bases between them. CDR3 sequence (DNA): TGTGCCAGCCGTCTACTCCGCCCCGGGGAGCTGTTTTTT. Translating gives CASRLLRPGELFF.

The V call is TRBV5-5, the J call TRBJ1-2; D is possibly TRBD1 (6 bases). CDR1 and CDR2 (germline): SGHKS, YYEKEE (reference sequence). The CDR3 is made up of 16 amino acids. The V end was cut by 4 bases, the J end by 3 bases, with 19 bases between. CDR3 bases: TGTGCCAGCAGCCTCGACAGGAAGCCGACCTACTATGGCTACACCTTC. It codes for CASSLDRKPTYYGYTF.

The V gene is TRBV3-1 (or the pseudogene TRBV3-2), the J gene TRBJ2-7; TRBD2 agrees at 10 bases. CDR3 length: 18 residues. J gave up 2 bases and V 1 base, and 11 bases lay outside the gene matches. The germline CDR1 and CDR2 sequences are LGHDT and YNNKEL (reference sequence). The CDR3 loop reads CASSQVASGGSYTYEQYV. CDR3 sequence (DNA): TGTGCCAGCAGCCAAGTTGCTAGCGGGGGATCTTATACCTACGAGCAGTACGTC.